This TCR beta chain derives from a study of OX40 agonist ivuxolimab in advanced cancers. This CDR3 contains 12 residues. Looked up from germline, CDR1 is MNHEY and CDR2 is SVGAGI. Trimming shortened V by 6 bases and J by 7 bases, and 12 bases separated the two germline ends. The protocol was immunoSEQ multiplex PCR, while the TCRdb copy is restricted to in-frame clones and leaves out a portion. The repertoire holds approximately 18,000 clones, with 85% to 90% as singletons. The sequence derives from an adult with an advanced solid tumor such as melanoma, head and neck, liver or kidney cancer. The sequencing here drew on CD4+ or CD8+ T cells sorted from blood, taken in a trial of the OX40 agonist ivuxolimab. This sequence joins TRBV6-5 and TRBJ2-5; possible D gene TRBD2, 5 bases. This CDR3 is CASSEGLRTQYF. CDR3 nucleotides: TGTGCCAGCAGCGAGGGCCTCCGGACCCAGTACTTC.